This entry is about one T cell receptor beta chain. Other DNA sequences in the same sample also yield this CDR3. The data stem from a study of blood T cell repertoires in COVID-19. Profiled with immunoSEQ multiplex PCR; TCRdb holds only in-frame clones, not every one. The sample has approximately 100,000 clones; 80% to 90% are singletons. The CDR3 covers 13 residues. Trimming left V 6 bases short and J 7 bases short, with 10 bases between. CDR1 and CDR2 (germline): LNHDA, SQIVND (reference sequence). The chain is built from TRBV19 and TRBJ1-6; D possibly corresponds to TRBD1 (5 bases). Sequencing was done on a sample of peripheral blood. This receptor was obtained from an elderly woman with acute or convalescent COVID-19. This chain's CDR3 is CASSDSYNSPLHF. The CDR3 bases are TGTGCCAGTAGCGACAGCTACAATTCACCCCTCCACTTT.